This record looks at one TCR beta chain sequence and its context. The antigen is not known. The CDR3 contains 14 residues. V gave up 0 bases and J gave up 3 bases, with 10 bases separating them. In germline, CDR1 is SGHRS, CDR2 YFSETQ. These data originate in a study of T-cell memory formation after mild COVID-19. The wider study: Largely, TCR clusters stayed within a single donor.

Regarding the study as a whole: CD4+ contracting clones were found mainly in CM and EM, and CD8+ ones in EMRA. A second wave expanding day 15 to 37 was CD4+-biased; contracting clones were balanced.

With constant-segment primers, 5'RACE yielded cDNA libraries of TCR alpha and TCR beta that carried sample barcodes and UMIs. MiXCR, applied by TCRdb to the 5' RACE reads, yields one record per CDR3 protein. The sample consists of under 110,000 distinct CDR3 sequences, roughly 12% of them appearing once. Material for sequencing was PBMCs or a T cell subset sorted from them (not recorded which). The receptor's source is an adult woman who had mild COVID-19 (a few samples of this study predate the infection). Cell type and time point are not known. The V call is TRBV5-1, the J call TRBJ2-7; D uncertain. The chain's CDR3 is CASSLVAPHYEQYF. The CDR3 DNA follows: TGCGCCAGCAGCTTGGTTGCTCCCCACTACGAGCAGTACTTC.